Sequencing of this T cell receptor (beta chain) was carried out in a study of blood T cell repertoires in COVID-19. In the study overall: Spain, Italy and the United States supplied samples that represented acute and convalescent COVID-19.

Original analysis: Researchers report that nucleated cell counts were estimated from reference gene primer amplification. This table comes from immunoSEQ multiplex PCR, and its TCRdb copy is limited to in-frame clones, with some not included. The DNA was the basis for D and trimming; V, J and clone size are from that table. The sample includes approximately 97,000 clones, about 72% seen only once; the top ten take 7.5% to 10%. V lost 7 bases and J 7 bases, leaving 19 bases between the germline ends. Per germline, CDR1 MNHEY and CDR2 SVGAGI. CDR3 length: 14 residues. The sequence came from a man between 60 and 75 years old with active or convalescent COVID-19. The sample comprised peripheral blood. The V gene is TRBV6-5, the J gene TRBJ1-1; no clear D. In nucleotides, the CDR3 is TGTGCCAGCATCCCCAAAAAATTGTGTTTTGAAGCTTTCTTT. This gives the protein CASIPKKLCFEAFF.